This T cell receptor beta chain was recovered during a study of long-term antiretroviral therapy in people with HIV. Study overall: The 2015 immediate-ART recommendation was preceded by the earliest samples by about a decade. Findings and limits, study-wide: Those clones which expanded before ART made up the dominant part of the repertoire at all time points.

People in the study who had HIV all got their treatment in the United States. The authors ran the immunoSEQ assay, v3.0, at survey level. The protocol was immunoSEQ multiplex PCR, while the TCRdb copy is restricted to in-frame clones and leaves out a portion. Here the sample spans approximately 25,000 clones, 85% to 95% being singletons. Comments on this clone: Its target is unknown.

Trimming removed 2 bases at V and 7 bases at J, with 8 bases between. This CDR3 is built from 11 residues. CDR1 GTSNPN and CDR2 SVGIG come from the germline V gene (reference sequence). Sequenced here: unsorted PBMCs, sampled 7.6 years after starting antiretroviral therapy. The origin of this receptor is a woman between 40 and 55 years old with HIV. The gene calls are TRBV30 and TRBJ1-2; D is unclear. As DNA, the CDR3 is TGTGCCTGGAGTCAGCATGCTGGCTACACCTTC. Translated: CAWSQHAGYTF. Together with reference TRBV30 and TRBJ1-2, the CDR3 gives the full variable domain: SQTIHQWPATLVQPVGSPLSLECTVEGTSNPNLYWYRQAAGRGLQLLFYSVGIGQISSEVPQNLSASRPQDRQFILSSKKLLLSDSGFYLCAWSQHAGYTFGSGTRLTVV.